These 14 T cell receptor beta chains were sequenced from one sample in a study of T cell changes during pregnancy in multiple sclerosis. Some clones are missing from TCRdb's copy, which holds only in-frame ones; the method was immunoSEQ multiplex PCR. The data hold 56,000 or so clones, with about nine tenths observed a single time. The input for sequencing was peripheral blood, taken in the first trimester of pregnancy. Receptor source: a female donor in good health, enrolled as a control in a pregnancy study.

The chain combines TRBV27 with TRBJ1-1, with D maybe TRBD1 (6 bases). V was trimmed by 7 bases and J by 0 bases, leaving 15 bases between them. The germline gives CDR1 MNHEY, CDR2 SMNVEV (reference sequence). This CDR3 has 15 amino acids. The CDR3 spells CASTPGGGLNTEAFF. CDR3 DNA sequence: TGTGCCAGCACTCCTGGGGGGGGGCTGAACACTGAAGCTTTCTTT.

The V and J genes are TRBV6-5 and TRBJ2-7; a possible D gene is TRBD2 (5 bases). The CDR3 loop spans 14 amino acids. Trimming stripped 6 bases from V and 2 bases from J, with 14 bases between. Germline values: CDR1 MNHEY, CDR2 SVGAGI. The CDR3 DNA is TGTGCCAGCAGATATACGGACTCAACCTACGAGCAGTACTTC. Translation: CASRYTDSTYEQYF.

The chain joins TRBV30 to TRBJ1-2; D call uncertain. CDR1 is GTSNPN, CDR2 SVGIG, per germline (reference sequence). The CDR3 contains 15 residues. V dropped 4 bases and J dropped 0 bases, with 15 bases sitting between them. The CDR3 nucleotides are TGTGCCTGGATCCCCGGAGGCGGAGCTAACTATGGCTACACCTTC. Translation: CAWIPGGGANYGYTF.

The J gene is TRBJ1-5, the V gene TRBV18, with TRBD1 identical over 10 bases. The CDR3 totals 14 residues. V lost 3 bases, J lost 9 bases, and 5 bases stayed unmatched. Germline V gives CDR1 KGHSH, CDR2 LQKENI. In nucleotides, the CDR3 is TGTGCCAGCTCACCTGGGACAGGGGACCCGCCCCAGCATTTT. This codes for CASSPGTGDPPQHF.

CDR3 residues: CASSEGARPMNTEAFF. In DNA form, the CDR3 reads TGTGCCAGCAGTGAAGGGGCAAGGCCTATGAACACTGAAGCTTTCTTT. The chain recombines TRBV6-1 with TRBJ1-1; D is unclear. The V gene's germline CDR1 is MNHNS and CDR2 SASEGT. V lost 1 base and J 0 bases, leaving 12 bases between the germline ends. CDR3 size: 16 residues.

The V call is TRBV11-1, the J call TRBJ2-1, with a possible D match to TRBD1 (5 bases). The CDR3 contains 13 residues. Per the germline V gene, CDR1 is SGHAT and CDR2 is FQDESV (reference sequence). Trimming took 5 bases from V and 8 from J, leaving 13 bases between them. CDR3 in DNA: TGTGCCAGCAGCCCTGGGGCTTGGGATGAGCAGTTCTTC. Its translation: CASSPGAWDEQFF.

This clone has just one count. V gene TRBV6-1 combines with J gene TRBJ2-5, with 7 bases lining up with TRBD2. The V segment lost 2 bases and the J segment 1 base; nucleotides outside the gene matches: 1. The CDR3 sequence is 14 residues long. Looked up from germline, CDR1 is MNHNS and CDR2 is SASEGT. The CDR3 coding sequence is TGTGCCAGCAGTGAATCGGGGGGCCAAGAGACCCAGTACTTC. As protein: CASSESGGQETQYF.

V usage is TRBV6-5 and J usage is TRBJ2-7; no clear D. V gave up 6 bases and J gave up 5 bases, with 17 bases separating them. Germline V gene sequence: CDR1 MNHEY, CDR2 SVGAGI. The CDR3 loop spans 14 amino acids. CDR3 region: CASSPDVWAHEQYF. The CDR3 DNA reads TGTGCCAGCAGCCCTGACGTTTGGGCCCACGAGCAGTACTTC.

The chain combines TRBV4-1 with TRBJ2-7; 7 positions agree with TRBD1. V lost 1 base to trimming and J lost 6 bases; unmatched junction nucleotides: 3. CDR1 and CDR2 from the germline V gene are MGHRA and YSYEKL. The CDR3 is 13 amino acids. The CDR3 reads CASSQGNRGEQYF. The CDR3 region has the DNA TGCGCCAGCAGCCAAGGCAACAGGGGCGAGCAGTACTTC.

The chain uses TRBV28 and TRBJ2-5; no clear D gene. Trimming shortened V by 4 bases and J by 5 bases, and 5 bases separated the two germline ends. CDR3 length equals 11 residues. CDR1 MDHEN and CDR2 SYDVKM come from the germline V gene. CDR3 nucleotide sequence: TGTGCCAGCAGTTCTACCGAGACCCAGTACTTC. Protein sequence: CASSSTETQYF.

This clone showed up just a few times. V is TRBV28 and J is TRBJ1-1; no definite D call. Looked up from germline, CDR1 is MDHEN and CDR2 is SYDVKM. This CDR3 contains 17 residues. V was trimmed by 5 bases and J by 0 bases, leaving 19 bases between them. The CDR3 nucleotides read TGTGCCAGCAGTCCTCGGACTGACTACGTTATGAACACTGAAGCTTTCTTT. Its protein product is CASSPRTDYVMNTEAFF.

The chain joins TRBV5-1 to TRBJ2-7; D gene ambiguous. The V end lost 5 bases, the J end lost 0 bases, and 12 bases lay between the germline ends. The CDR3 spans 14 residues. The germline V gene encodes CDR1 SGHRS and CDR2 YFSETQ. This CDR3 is CASSIRTGSYEQYF. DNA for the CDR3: TGCGCCAGCAGTATACGAACCGGCTCCTACGAGCAGTACTTC.

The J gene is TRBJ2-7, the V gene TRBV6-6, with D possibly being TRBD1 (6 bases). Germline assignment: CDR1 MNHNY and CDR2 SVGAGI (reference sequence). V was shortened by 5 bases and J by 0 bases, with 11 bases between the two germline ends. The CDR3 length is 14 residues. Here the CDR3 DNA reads TGTGCCAGCAGTCAGGGGACCAACTCCTACGAGCAGTACTTC. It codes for CASSQGTNSYEQYF.

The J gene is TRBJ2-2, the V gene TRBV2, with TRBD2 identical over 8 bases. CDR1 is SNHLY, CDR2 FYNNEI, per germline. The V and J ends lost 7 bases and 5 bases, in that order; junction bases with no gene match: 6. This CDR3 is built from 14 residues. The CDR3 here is CASMAQRGTGELFF. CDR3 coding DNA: TGTGCCAGCATGGCCCAGCGGGGGACCGGGGAGCTGTTTTTT.